A single sample is the source of the 17 T cell receptor beta chains below, sequenced in a study of blood T cell repertoires in COVID-19. The method was immunoSEQ multiplex PCR; TCRdb's version includes in-frame clones alone and lacks a portion of them. The table records about 240,000 clones, 82% of them present only once. Sequenced input: peripheral blood. Every receptor here comes from a woman between 55 and 75 years old with active or convalescent COVID-19.

The chain's CDR3 is CASRTRTEIYEQYF. Written as DNA, the CDR3 is TGCGCCAGCAGAACTAGGACAGAAATCTACGAGCAGTACTTC. The rearrangement uses TRBV10-1 and TRBJ2-7, with D perhaps TRBD1 (6 bases). Trimming left V 6 bases short and J 3 bases short, with 15 bases between. The V gene's germline CDR1 is WNHNN and CDR2 SYGVQD (reference sequence). There are 14 residues in the CDR3.

The chain recombines TRBV30 with TRBJ2-1, with D possibly TRBD2 on 6 matching bases. The length of the CDR3 is 15 residues. Trimming took 0 bases from V and 10 from J, leaving 19 bases between them. Germline-derived CDR1 and CDR2 are GTSNPN and SVGIG (reference sequence). CDR3 in amino acids: CAWSVRGLAFGEQFF. CDR3 DNA: TGTGCCTGGAGTGTGCGGGGATTGGCTTTCGGGGAGCAGTTCTTC.

This clone was recorded a few times. This rearrangement joins TRBV14 to TRBJ1-4, with unresolved D. The V gene lost 0 bases and the J gene lost 12 bases, with 17 bases spanning the gap. Per the germline V gene, CDR1 is SGHDN and CDR2 is FVKESK. The CDR3 sequence is 15 residues long. CDR3 sequence (DNA): TGTGCCAGCAGCCAAGATTCCGGTGTGCGGGGAGAACTGTTTTTT. Protein product: CASSQDSGVRGELFF.

The rearrangement links TRBV5-4 to TRBJ2-5, with 8 bases identical to TRBD1. The CDR3 has 15 residues. Trimming cost V 3 bases and J 1 base; bases outside gene matches: 5. Looked up from germline, CDR1 is SGHNT and CDR2 is YYREEE (reference sequence). This CDR3 reads CASSYAGTGQETQYF. The CDR3 DNA follows: TGTGCCAGCAGCTACGCCGGGACAGGCCAAGAGACCCAGTACTTC.

The table lists this clone with a few counts. The chain uses TRBV6-5 and TRBJ2-1; 10 positions match TRBD1. The J segment lost 5 bases and the V segment lost 4 bases, leaving 2 bases of the junction unmatched. From germline, CDR1 is MNHEY and CDR2 SVGAGI. The CDR3 contains 14 residues. For the CDR3, the DNA is TGTGCCAGCAGTTCAGGGACAGGGGACAATGAGCAGTTCTTC. This encodes CASSSGTGDNEQFF.

This chain links TRBV7-9 with TRBJ2-5; 9 bases align to TRBD2. The V gene end was trimmed by 5 bases and the J gene end by 2 bases; junction bases not matched to a gene: 6. Per the germline V gene, CDR1 is SEHNR and CDR2 is FQNEAQ (reference sequence). The CDR3 extends over 15 amino acids. The CDR3 protein is CASSRELAGQETQYF. The CDR3 DNA reads TGTGCCAGCAGCCGAGAACTAGCGGGTCAAGAGACCCAGTACTTC.

The gene calls are TRBV30 and TRBJ1-2; 11 positions match TRBD1. The CDR3 totals 11 residues. In germline, CDR1 is GTSNPN, CDR2 SVGIG (reference sequence). V shed 7 bases, J shed 8 bases, and the junction held 3 bases outside the gene matches. This CDR3 is CAFGTGGGYTF. The DNA for the CDR3 is TGTGCCTTCGGGACAGGGGGGGGCTACACCTTC. Together with reference TRBV30 and TRBJ1-2, the CDR3 gives the full variable domain: SQTIHQWPATLVQPVGSPLSLECTVEGTSNPNLYWYRQAAGRGLQLLFYSVGIGQISSEVPQNLSASRPQDRQFILSSKKLLLSDSGFYLCAFGTGGGYTFGSGTRLTVV.

The genes are TRBV7-3 and TRBJ2-7; 8 bases are shared with TRBD2. The germline V gene has CDR1 SGHTA and CDR2 FQGTGA. V was clipped by 5 bases and J by 3 bases; unmatched bases: 6. This CDR3 is built from 14 residues. CDR3 coding DNA: TGTGCCAGCAGCCCGCACGGGACTAGCTACGAGCAGTACTTC. Amino acid sequence: CASSPHGTSYEQYF. Variable domain in full (rest from reference TRBV7-3 and TRBJ2-7): GAGVSQTPSNKVTEKGKYVELRCDPISGHTALYWYRQSLGQGPEFLIYFQGTGAADDSGLPNDRFFAVRPEGSVSTLKIQRTERGDSAVYLCASSPHGTSYEQYFGPGTRLTVT.

The V and J genes are TRBV6-5 and TRBJ1-6; TRBD1 might be the D (5 bases). The V and J ends lost 8 bases and 7 bases respectively, with 12 bases between them. Germline CDR1 MNHEY, CDR2 SVGAGI. The CDR3 length is 13 residues. The CDR3 DNA reads TGTGCCAGCGCGGGGCTCCGGAATTCACCCCTCCACTTT. This gives the protein CASAGLRNSPLHF.

This chain connects TRBV2 to TRBJ1-1; tentatively, D is TRBD1 (6 bases). This CDR3 is 14 amino acids long. Trimming stripped 6 bases from V and 1 base from J, with 12 bases between. Germline CDR1 and CDR2: SNHLY and FYNNEI. As DNA, the CDR3 is TGTGCCAGCAGGACAGGAACGGGGAACACTGAAGCTTTCTTT. It codes for CASRTGTGNTEAFF.

This chain links TRBV5-5 with TRBJ1-2; TRBD1 might be the D (5 bases). The CDR3 covers 16 residues. Germline V lookup: CDR1 SGHKS, CDR2 YYEKEE (reference sequence). Trimming took 1 base from V and 8 from J, leaving 21 bases between them. This CDR3 reads CASSLIQVYSYGGYTF. Written as DNA, the CDR3 is TGTGCCAGCAGCTTGATACAGGTCTATTCCTATGGCGGCTACACCTTC.

The chain's CDR3 is CASSRQTSFSGELFF. The DNA of the CDR3 is TGTGCCAGCAGCCGACAGACCTCCTTTTCCGGGGAGCTGTTTTTT. This rearrangement joins TRBV27 to TRBJ2-2; a possible D gene is TRBD1 (5 bases). V lost 6 bases and J 6 bases, leaving 17 bases between the germline ends. Germline loops: CDR1 MNHEY, CDR2 SMNVEV (reference sequence). The CDR3 is made up of 15 amino acids.

The J gene is TRBJ2-6, the V gene TRBV6-1; 10 positions match TRBD1. Germline V lookup: CDR1 MNHNS, CDR2 SASEGT. The CDR3 contains 19 residues. V lost 4 bases, J lost 4 bases, and 13 bases stayed unmatched. CDR3 sequence (DNA): TGTGCCAGCAGTGCGATGTTGCCCGGGACAGGGGCCGGGGCCAACGTCCTGACTTTC. Its translation is CASSAMLPGTGAGANVLTF.

This chain connects TRBV11-2 to TRBJ2-2; 7 bases are shared with TRBD1. CDR1 and CDR2 (germline): SGHAT, FQNNGV. Unmatched junction bases numbered 6, after V lost 3 bases and J lost 5 bases. There are 15 residues in the CDR3. The CDR3 sequence is CASSFRQGRTGELFF. CDR3 in DNA: TGTGCCAGCAGCTTCCGACAGGGCCGGACCGGGGAGCTGTTTTTT. The full variable domain, its missing parts supplied by reference TRBV11-2 and TRBJ2-2, is EAGVAQSPRYKIIEKRQSVAFWCNPISGHATLYWYQQILGQGPKLLIQFQNNGVVDDSQLPKDRFSAERLKGVDSTLKIQPAKLEDSAVYLCASSFRQGRTGELFFGEGSRLTVL.

This sequence joins TRBV4-3 and TRBJ1-6; tentative D call: TRBD1 (5 bases). V dropped 4 bases and J dropped 5 bases, with 6 bases sitting between them. The CDR3 is 13 amino acids. CDR1 is LGHNA and CDR2 is YSLEER in the germline V gene. The CDR3 spells CASSPGDNSPLHF. In nucleotides, the CDR3 is TGCGCCAGCAGCCCGGGGGATAATTCACCCCTCCACTTT.

J is TRBJ2-3 and V is TRBV12-5; weak D call: TRBD2 (6 bases). The CDR3 extends over 14 amino acids. The V and J ends lost 5 bases and 2 bases respectively, with 11 bases between them. CDR1 LGHNT and CDR2 FRNRAP come from the germline V gene. CDR3 in DNA: TGTGCTAGTGGTCGGGACTCTCACACAGATACGCAGTATTTT. It yields the protein CASGRDSHTDTQYF. Filled out from reference TRBV12-5 and TRBJ2-3, the complete variable domain reads DARVTQTPRHKVTEMGQEVTMRCQPILGHNTVFWYRQTMMQGLELLAYFRNRAPLDDSGMPKDRFSAEMPDATLATLKIQPSEPRDSAVYFCASGRDSHTDTQYFGPGTRLTVL.

This clone appeared a single time. The rearrangement joins TRBV20-1 to TRBJ1-2; 9 bases map to TRBD1. The CDR3 runs to 17 residues. Losses at the gene ends were 3 bases for V and 4 bases for J; bases not matched to a gene: 15. CDR1 and CDR2 (germline): DFQATT, SNEGSKA (reference sequence). The CDR3 is CSASEKGTGRGLYGYTF. CDR3 in DNA: TGCAGTGCTAGTGAAAAAGGGACAGGGAGGGGGCTCTATGGCTACACCTTC.